The 8 T cell receptor beta chains below come from one sample, sequenced in a study of identical twins. One entry per CDR3 protein, called by TCRdb with MiXCR from the 5' RACE reads. Found here are around 960,000 distinct CDR3 sequences, 9% to 15% of them singletons; the top ten hold about 1.5%. The same specimen was also included in a second study, on yellow fever vaccine responses in identical twins.

The sample taken for sequencing was PBMCs. These receptors all stem from a woman between 18 and 29 years old in good health.

This clonotype showed up just a few times. At one end, the junction sequence differs from germline, possibly due to a read error. The chain links TRBV7-2 to TRBJ2-7; D gene uncertain. CDR1 and CDR2 (germline): SGHTA, FQGNSA. CDR3 length equals 14 residues. The CDR3 protein is CASSLVVVSHEQYF. The CDR3 nucleotides read TGTGCCAGCAGCTTAGTAGTTGTCTCCCACGAGCAGTACTTC.

The J gene is TRBJ2-7, the V gene TRBV28; 8 bases map to TRBD1. Germline CDR1 reads MDHEN; CDR2 reads SYDVKM. Trimming cost V 6 bases and J 5 bases; bases outside gene matches: 9. The CDR3 totals 14 residues. The CDR3 spells CASRGQGSLHEQYV. The DNA of the CDR3 is TGTGCCAGCAGAGGACAGGGTAGTTTGCACGAGCAGTACGTC.

This clonotype was seen repeatedly, ten times or more. The chain carries TRBV24-1 and TRBJ2-1; tentatively, D is TRBD1 or TRBD2 (5 bases each). The CDR3 length is 14 residues. From germline, CDR1 is KGHDR and CDR2 SFDVKD. The germline V and J ends were trimmed by 0 bases and 7 bases, with 9 bases remaining between them. CDR3 sequence: CATSDLGTLNEQFF. The DNA of the CDR3 is TGTGCCACCAGTGATTTGGGGACCCTTAATGAGCAGTTCTTC.

This clonotype was seen at least ten times. This chain links TRBV29-1 with TRBJ2-3; 8 bases fit TRBD2. The CDR3 runs 13 residues. V gave up 4 bases and J gave up 6 bases; unmatched junction bases: 6. Germline V CDR1 and CDR2: SQVTM, ANQGSEA. The CDR3 bases are TGCAGCGTTGCAGCGGGAGTTTCCGATACGCAGTATTTT. It specifies CSVAAGVSDTQYF.

Turning to this clonotype: A much larger clone lies a single base off, so this may be a read error. The CDR3, as DNA: TGTGCCAGCAGCCAATCAGGATACCAAGAGACCCAGTACTTC. It is translated as CASSQSGYQETQYF. The rearrangement uses TRBV16 and TRBJ2-5, with no clear D. Germline CDR1 and CDR2: KGHSY and FQNENV. The germline V and J ends were trimmed by 0 bases and 0 bases, with 5 bases remaining between them. This CDR3 comprises 14 residues.

The gene calls are TRBV28 and TRBJ2-7; 8 bases agree with TRBD1. Germline lookup yields CDR1 MDHEN and CDR2 SYDVKM. V trimming: 3 bases; J trimming: 2 bases; junction bases outside the gene matches: 3. The CDR3 contains 14 residues. The CDR3 is CASSLTGVAYEQYF. CDR3 nucleotide sequence: TGTGCCAGCAGTTTGACAGGGGTAGCCTACGAGCAGTACTTC.

This chain uses TRBV10-3 with TRBJ2-7; no reliable D call. The CDR3 totals 14 residues. The germline V gene encodes CDR1 ENHRY and CDR2 SYGVKD. Trimming took 0 bases from V and 3 from J, leaving 9 bases between them. The CDR3 nucleotides read TGTGCCATCAGTGAGTCGGGTAGCAACTACGAGCAGTACTTC. This encodes CAISESGSNYEQYF.

This clonotype was counted a few times. The chain uses TRBV12-3 or TRBV12-4 and TRBJ2-5; 12 bases map to TRBD2. With 6 bases clipped from V and 5 bases from J, the junction kept 10 bases outside the gene matches. This CDR3 contains 16 residues. CDR3 amino acids: CASSPGLAGNWETQYF. In DNA, the CDR3 is TGTGCCAGCAGCCCCGGACTAGCGGGGAATTGGGAGACCCAGTACTTC.